The rows below give T cell receptor beta chains drawn from one sample of a study of blood T cell repertoires in COVID-19. The method was immunoSEQ multiplex PCR; TCRdb's version includes in-frame clones alone and lacks a portion of them. The sample consists of 75,000 to 100,000 clones, roughly 80% of them appearing once. Sequenced input: peripheral blood. All receptors come from a man aged 60 to 69 with acute or convalescent COVID-19. Both conserved end residues are part of each CDR3.

j_call	v_call	cdr3_aa
TRBJ2-7	TRBV11-2	CASSLTQGRGTDEQYF
TRBJ2-5	TRBV4-2	CASSPGPQVAGVGETQYF
TRBJ2-2	TRBV5-1	CASSILTGPGELFF
TRBJ2-1	TRBV19	CASSRSASGGNEQFF
TRBJ1-1	TRBV7-6	CASSLRQGASMNTEAFF
TRBJ2-5	TRBV9	CASSVWPESETQYF
TRBJ2-2	TRBV15	CATNAGTGPTGELFF
TRBJ2-7	TRBV27	CASGSGTGRTSYEQYF
TRBJ2-5	TRBV7-2	CASVRQVQETQYF
TRBJ1-1	TRBV10-3	CAISRTQNTEAFF
TRBJ2-3	TRBV5-1	CASRRTGEGADTQYF
TRBJ1-2	TRBV3-1/TRBV3-2	CASSQANRVQSGYTF
TRBJ2-5	TRBV7-2	CASSLVSGGKQETQYF
TRBJ1-4	TRBV6-6	CASSYLGDEKLFF
TRBJ1-4	TRBV7-2	CASSLVHSLNEKLFF
TRBJ2-3	TRBV13	CASSWGPGLAGTDTQYF
TRBJ2-3	TRBV10-3	CAISESLASDTQYF
TRBJ1-5	TRBV18	CASSPGTGVFVQPQHF
TRBJ2-3	TRBV4-1	CASKAASGGAVDTQYF
TRBJ2-5	TRBV12-3/TRBV12-4	CASSLRETQYF
TRBJ1-1	TRBV5-6	CASSFGGQGRNTEAFF
TRBJ1-5	TRBV7-3	CASSRTGANQPQHF
TRBJ1-4	TRBV10-3	CAINPGGNEKLFF
TRBJ1-1	TRBV5-4	CASSAGQGWNTEAFF
TRBJ1-6	TRBV3-1/TRBV3-2	CASSRSGQGNNSPLHF
TRBJ2-1	TRBV29-1	CSSTGTGLDEQFF
TRBJ2-3	TRBV19	CASSRQGAQDTQYF
TRBJ2-2	TRBV5-6	CASSLDGQGRNTGELFF
TRBJ2-3	TRBV30	CACPSSGGGTDTQYF
TRBJ2-7	TRBV30	CAWTDSTYEQYF
TRBJ1-4	TRBV11-2	CASSLAGSEKLFF
TRBJ2-1	TRBV7-3	CASSLIGTSGSLSYNEQFF
TRBJ2-2	TRBV7-2	CASSPSGRAIPRELFF
TRBJ2-5	TRBV3-1/TRBV3-2	CATAVKGLGYQETQYF
TRBJ2-7	TRBV18	CASSPRRQGAYEQYF
TRBJ2-7	TRBV9	CASSLTDREPYEQYF
TRBJ2-3	TRBV19	CASSIPLGYGTDTQYF
TRBJ2-2	TRBV6-5	CASILRQGGTGELFF
TRBJ2-7	TRBV18	CASSPNSLQGTVYEQYF
TRBJ1-5	TRBV2	CASSPVYYSNQPQHF
TRBJ2-7	TRBV10-1	CASSEFGRTYEQYF
TRBJ1-4	TRBV7-2	CASSLGGGNEKLFF
TRBJ1-1	TRBV7-9	CASSLDRPEAFF
TRBJ2-1	TRBV29-1	CSALAGVAYNEQFF
TRBJ1-3	TRBV7-2	CATRLDTSGNTIYF
TRBJ2-5	TRBV7-2	CASSLGLLAGHQETQYF
TRBJ1-3	TRBV25-1	CASSPSWTGFSGNTIYF
TRBJ2-2	TRBV2	CASSVAGGSTGELFF
TRBJ2-1	TRBV5-5	CASSLGLAVGYEQFF
TRBJ1-6	TRBV3-1/TRBV3-2	CASSLDNYNSPLHF
TRBJ2-1	TRBV19	CASRLGPFSYNEQFF
TRBJ1-1	TRBV11-2	CASSFPWNTEAFF
TRBJ1-2	TRBV2	CASATGVYYGYTF
TRBJ1-6	TRBV5-5	CASSPSGGDNNSPLHF
TRBJ1-2	TRBV6-5	CASSHTGFDGYTF
TRBJ2-7	TRBV7-2	CASSLTGAYEQYF
TRBJ2-7	TRBV25-1	CASRPGQGYSYEQYF